A selection of T cell receptor beta chains follows, all from one sample in a study of T cell responses to AZD1222 COVID-19 vaccine. Assay used: immunoSEQ multiplex PCR; TCRdb lists only in-frame clones, some missing. Of more than 110,000 clones in the sample, roughly 90% were seen once. Sequencing was performed on peripheral blood, taken 28 days after the second AZD1222 dose. These TCRs come from an adult who received the AZD1222 COVID-19 vaccine. The CDR3 runs from the conserved cysteine through the conserved F or W. A D gene is named only where the DNA matches it firmly. Clone size is not always given. Where it is, it says once, few, many or a class for expanded clones.

>TRBJ1-1|TRBD1|.|TRBV7-2
TGTGCCAGCAGCCGCCGTCCCGGGACAGGGGGCGTGAGCACTGAAGCTTTCTTT
CASSRRPGTGGVSTEAFF
>TRBJ2-4|.|.|TRBV25-1
TGTGCCAGCAGGGACGGCAAAAACATTCAGTACTTC
CASRDGKNIQYF
>TRBJ2-3|.|once|TRBV30
TGTGCGGGGGGCCCCTCGGATACGCAGTATTTT
CAGGPSDTQYF
>TRBJ1-5|.|.|TRBV19
TGTGCCAGTACCCCGTCGGGGGGCACGATCAAGGATCAGCCCCAGCATTTT
CASTPSGGTIKDQPQHF
>TRBJ1-6|.|.|TRBV6-5
TGTGCCAGCAGTTTGGGGACGGGAAATTCACCCCTCCACTTT
CASSLGTGNSPLHF
>TRBJ2-1|.|.|TRBV9
TGTGCCAGCAGCGTAGGGGGGGCTCTTAATGAGCAGTTCTTC
CASSVGGALNEQFF
>TRBJ1-1|.|.|TRBV15
TGTGCCACCAGCAGAGATAGCCTGGCAGCTTTCTTT
CATSRDSLAAFF
>TRBJ1-6|.|.|TRBV6-1
TGTGCCAGCAGTGAGTCAGATTCACCCCTCCACTTT
CASSESDSPLHF
>TRBJ2-1|.|.|TRBV4-3
TGCGCCAGCAGCCAAGAATGGAGAGCGGATGAGCAGTTCTTC
CASSQEWRADEQFF
>TRBJ2-7|TRBD1|.|TRBV28
TGTGCCAGCAGAAGGGACAGGGGGAGCTCCTACGAGCAGTACTTC
CASRRDRGSSYEQYF
>TRBJ2-7|.|.|TRBV7-2
TGTGCCAGCAGCTTTTTCTCGGCGAGTGACGAGCAGTACTTC
CASSFFSASDEQYF
>TRBJ2-7|.|.|TRBV15
TGTGCCACCAGCTCCTTACCCCGGGGCCCGAACTACGAGCAGTACTTC
CATSSLPRGPNYEQYF
>TRBJ1-1|.|.|TRBV5-1
TGCGCCAGCAGCTTGGGGGCGGAGGGGGCTGAAGCTTTCTTT
CASSLGAEGAEAFF
>TRBJ1-4|TRBD1|.|TRBV28
TGTGCCAGCAGTACCAACAGGGGGCCAAATGAAAAACTGTTTTTT
CASSTNRGPNEKLFF